This T cell receptor beta chain came from a study of molecular identifiers for immune sequencing clone quantification. General observations from the study: Clonotypes surpassing 20 RNA copies contained over 98% of effector molecules, versus under 1% in naive cells.

CDR1 is LNHDA, CDR2 SQIVND, per germline (reference sequence). The CDR3 runs 14 residues. V shed 3 bases and J 9 bases; nucleotides not matched to a gene: 9. TCRdb re-analysed the PCR reads in MiXCR, keeping a single row per CDR3 protein. The sample records 88,000 or so distinct CDR3 sequences, roughly a fifth being singletons. This clonotype was observed many times. Its antigen is undetermined. A CD8+CD4-CCR7+CD45RA+ phenotype served as the sorting definition for naive CD8 T cells. Sequenced input: naive CD8+ T cells from blood, with Jurkat cell RNA spiked in. Regarding subset: FACS-sorted CD8+CD4-CCR7+CD45RA+ naive T cells. This sequence was found in a human donor in good health. Some libraries in this study had Jurkat cell RNA spiked in. This chain joins TRBV19 and TRBJ2-7; the match to TRBD1 covers 9 bases. DNA for the CDR3: TGTGCCAGTAGTATTCCCGGGACAGGGATAGGGCAGTACTTC. Translating it yields CASSIPGTGIGQYF.